One sample yielded the 4 T cell receptor beta chains listed below, sequenced in a study of T cell responses to AZD1222 COVID-19 vaccine. Generated by immunoSEQ multiplex PCR, the TCRdb table keeps only in-frame clones and is missing some. The table has 100,000 to 150,000 clones, roughly nine tenths seen once; the top ten hold just over 7%. The sample here was peripheral blood, taken on day 0 of AZD1222 vaccination. All receptors come from an adult in good health.

The chain uses TRBV11-2 and TRBJ2-2, with D tentatively TRBD1 (6 bases). The CDR3 spans 15 residues. Per germline, CDR1 SGHAT and CDR2 FQNNGV. The V and J ends lost 5 bases and 2 bases respectively, with 12 bases between them. The CDR3 protein is CASSPGTLNTGELFF. CDR3 nucleotides: TGTGCCAGCAGCCCTGGGACACTCAACACCGGGGAGCTGTTTTTT.

This chain joins TRBV6-1 and TRBJ2-1, with D tentatively TRBD1 or TRBD2 (5 bases each). The germline V gene has CDR1 MNHNS and CDR2 SASEGT. The CDR3 is made up of 15 amino acids. Trimming removed 7 bases from V and 8 bases from J, with 21 bases in between. In DNA form, the CDR3 reads TGTGCCAGCACTTCAGTTTCCGAGGGGATTTATGAGCAGTTCTTC. Its translation is CASTSVSEGIYEQFF.

This clone came up once. The J gene is TRBJ1-1, the V gene TRBV19; 10 bases line up with TRBD1. CDR1 LNHDA and CDR2 SQIVND come from the germline V gene (reference sequence). The CDR3 sequence is 16 residues long. The junction had 18 bases not matched to a gene; V was cut back by 9 bases and J by 8 bases. The CDR3 DNA reads TGTGCCAGCCCGCCCCGAGGACAGGGGGTCTCCAAGGAAGCTTTCTTT. Translation: CASPPRGQGVSKEAFF.

The rearrangement uses TRBV5-4 and TRBJ2-1, with 9 bases fitting TRBD2. CDR3 length equals 15 residues. Germline V gene lookup returns CDR1 SGHNT and CDR2 YYREEE (reference sequence). The junction had 5 bases not matched to a gene; V was cut back by 3 bases and J by 4 bases. The CDR3 sequence is CASSYSTSGYNEQFF. The CDR3 DNA is TGTGCCAGCAGCTACTCCACTAGCGGGTACAATGAGCAGTTCTTC.